This TCR beta chain was sequenced during a study of regulatory T cells in long-lasting Graves disease. This clonotype was recorded once. Its antigen remains unknown. A much larger clonotype is one base distant, so this may be a read error. For TCR beta, libraries came from iRepertoire HTBI primers and Arm-PCR of CDR3 regions. TCRdb itself ran the multiplex PCR reads through MiXCR, one entry per CDR3 protein. The sample lists about 350,000 distinct CDR3 sequences; 16% were seen once. The time point: newly diagnosed GD, antithyroid drugs for less than 3 months. RNA from PBMCs was the source of the TCR library. The germline V gene encodes CDR1 SQVTM and CDR2 ANQGSEA. The CDR3 totals 13 residues. V was cut by 4 bases and J by 7 bases, with 15 bases left in between. Findings of the study overall: It was peripheral blood alone, not thyroid tissue, that was studied. Authors noted too few samples as a limitation.

The data also belong to a second study, concerning T cells in Graves' hyperthyroidism and ophthalmopathy.

This sequence joins TRBV29-1 and TRBJ2-3; possible D gene TRBD2, 5 bases. Sequencing used peripheral blood mononuclear cells (PBMCs), obtained at new diagnosis, from a patient treated with antithyroid drugs. The TCR originated in a woman between 18 and 29 years old with Graves disease. CDR3 residues: CSVGSLPGNTQYF. The CDR3 DNA sequence: TGCAGCGTTGGATCACTCCCGGGGAATACGCAGTATTTT.